The following is a T cell receptor (beta chain) sequence with its context. Its antigen is not identified. The V and J ends lost 0 bases and 6 bases respectively, with 9 bases between them. Looked up from germline, CDR1 is MNHEY and CDR2 is SVGAGI. The CDR3 runs 13 residues. This record belongs to a study of blood T cells in healthy people across ages. General study results and limits: Long-lived donors had more naive CD4+ cells and higher diversity than aged donors. Estimates of diversity drawn from one million T cells were considered underestimates.

Peripheral blood was drawn, ten milliliters per donor. Together with a sample-barcoded 5' primer, a J-beta primer mix was included in a second PCR lasting about 6 to 11 cycles. Using its own MiXCR run on the 5' RACE reads, TCRdb lists one record per CDR3 protein. Here the sample spans approximately 800,000 distinct CDR3 sequences, roughly 25% being singletons. The same sample was also studied in work on T cells of mothers and their children.

The source is a boy younger than 18 in good health. The chain couples TRBV6-5 to TRBJ2-7, with a tentative D call TRBD1 (5 bases). Sequenced: blood. As DNA, the CDR3 is TGTGCCAGCAGTTACTCGCAGGGCCGCGAGCAGTACTTC. Protein sequence: CASSYSQGREQYF.